The entry below describes one TCR beta chain. No cognate antigen has been identified for it. Nothing much larger sits one base from this clone, and base qualities are not available. This record comes from a study of beta chain features in type 1 diabetes (dated by TCRdb to the late 2010s). For the wider study: Mean age, gender distribution, total cell number and subset yield did not differ between patients and healthy donors. Regulatory and stem cell-like memory subsets were obtained from only 8 patients and about 8 healthy donors, while naive and central memory subsets were obtained from all 28 donors. A total of approximately 100 million sorted cells were examined across all samples, and the number of cells per subset was strongly correlated with RNA yield. The study compared TCRB repertoires of sorted circulating CD4+ T cell subsets between recently diagnosed type 1 diabetes patients and matched healthy donors.

The High Capacity cDNA Reverse Transcription Kit was used to reverse transcribe all of the isolated RNA, meaning that expressed TCRB transcripts were what got sequenced. Deep immunoSEQ sequencing was applied to naive, central memory and regulatory T cell samples, giving an average of approximately 4 million total reads per sample. Sorted cells were lysed in RLT buffer, and RNA was extracted using DNase-treated RNeasy Micro or Mini kits according to cell number. Each cell subset was processed separately to prevent cross-contamination, with patient and healthy donor samples processed together. The immunoSEQ multiplex PCR was used to amplify TCRB sequences from cDNA, yielding 87-bp fragments that span the CDR3 region. Sequencing of the amplicons was done on the Illumina HiSeq platform. The original pipeline was this. Synthetic template baselines were used to correct PCR bias computationally, reads within Hamming distance 2 were collapsed, and singletons that could not be merged were discarded. By aligning reads against IMGT, V, D and J genes, CDR3 length, and insertions or deletions at six rearrangement sites were assigned. Clonotype counts were normalized to sorted cell number within each subset before computing true diversity and Gini coefficients with the tcR R package. Repertoire sharing was quantified using the overlap coefficient calculated on TCRB nucleotide sequences. Out-of-frame TCRB sequences from naive cells were analyzed to stand in for the pre-selection repertoire. Drawn from immuneACCESS, this table holds only the in-frame rearrangements with V and J called that TCRdb kept. Clones are partly lost; checked studies trace under half to an unresolved V gene and leave the rest unexplained. That table furnishes V, J and clone size, whereas the DNA furnished D and trimming. The sample includes about 400,000 clones, with roughly an eighth observed a single time. 0.0095% to 0.011% of the sample lies in the top ten.

Overall results and qualifications from the work: Because the HLA sub-analyses included only small numbers of individuals, any influence of HLA type on TCRB rearrangement was left unresolved. Because cDNA rather than genomic DNA was sequenced, highly expressing activated cells could have been over-represented, although no difference in activation and CD3 levels was found between groups. Naive, central memory and regulatory TCRB repertoires appeared to be more alike among patients than among healthy donors. A moderate but significant shortening of TCRB CDR3 length was observed in type 1 diabetes patients in all four CD4+ subsets. Fewer insertions and more nucleotide deletions at VDJ recombination sites were observed in patients with type 1 diabetes, implying thymic rearrangement abnormalities. Shorter templates might be favored by PCR, yet because patient and control samples were amplified and corrected together, any such skew would affect both groups equally.

A single peripheral blood draw of about 116 mL on average was collected from each donor into heparinised tubes. A BD FACSAria II was used to sort naive, central memory, regulatory and stem cell-like memory CD4+ T cells with a panel that included CD45RO, CCR7, CD25, CD127, CD95 and CD27. Purity was above 95% for every sorted population. Right away, PBMCs were isolated by Lymphoprep density gradient centrifugation and were stained directly, with no culture step. So that batch effects would be minimized, each experiment stained and sorted samples in pairs, pairing one healthy donor with one patient. This sequence was found in a woman aged 18 to 35 with type 1 diabetes. Sample: naive CD4+ T cells from blood. The meaning of the sample's cell subset or site label: true naive CD4+ T cells.

The base sequence is TGCAGCGTCGCTGGGACAGACAATCAGCCCCAGCATTTT. Its coded protein is CSVAGTDNQPQHF. The rearrangement combines TRBV29-1 with TRBJ1-5, and 7 junction bases match TRBD1. Spanning cysteine to phenylalanine, the CDR3 consists of 13 amino acids. Of all the DNA, just the CDR3 is kept, 39 bases in frame from base 1. Ends trimmed: V by 6 bases, J by 3 bases; bases unmatched to a gene: 5. For CDR1 and CDR2, the germline V gene lists SQVTM and ANQGSEA.